This TCR beta chain emerged from a study of shared clonotypes between healthy human individuals. Study context: Researchers assigned three CD4 naive, three CD4 memory, two CD8 naive and one CD8 memory plate to each donor.

Comments on this clone: Its target is unknown.

General study points: The authors expected sequencing depth to affect clonotype sharing among donors. Incomplete sequencing of sorted subsets was indicated by rarefaction despite large depth.

The CDR3 sequence is 16 residues long. From germline, CDR1 is MNHNY and CDR2 SVGAGI (reference sequence). J gave up 5 bases and V 6 bases, and 11 bases lay outside the gene matches. Produced via immunoSEQ multiplex PCR; TCRdb's table is partial and in-frame only. There are about 2.4 million clones in the sample; approximately 93% occur only once, and about 0.39% lies in the top ten. The J gene is TRBJ2-2, the V gene TRBV6-6, with TRBD1 identical over 8 bases. Sequencing was performed on naive CD4+ T cells from PBMCs. The subset denotes: CD45RA+ positively selected. This sequence originates from a man aged 18 to 30 in good health. Some clones in this sample may be carry-over from other donors' samples. The CDR3 sequence is CASSSTRTGHTGELFF. The CDR3 DNA is TGTGCCAGCAGCTCTACCCGGACAGGGCATACCGGGGAGCTGTTTTTT.